This T cell receptor (beta chain) was recorded in a study of vaccination effects on CD4 cells after COVID-19. Across the study: Post-vaccine specimens arrived a median 72 days past the second dose.

Method: immunoSEQ multiplex PCR; TCRdb's copy keeps in-frame clones and lacks some. Of tens of thousands of clones listed, around three quarters are singletons. From germline, CDR1 is LGHDT and CDR2 YNNKEL (reference sequence). The CDR3 length is 14 residues. V lost 0 bases and J 6 bases, leaving 11 bases between the germline ends. With the ViraFEST assay, the study expanded antigen-specific CD4+ T cells using viral peptide pools, then sequenced them. A 10-day culture period preceded the isolation of CD4+ T cells. As their vaccination, participants received two doses of either BNT162b2 or mRNA-1273. Absence of prior SARS-CoV-2 infection characterized the vaccine recipients, who showed negative nucleocapsid antibodies. In its sample, this clone was seen a few times. Its antigen is unknown.

V is TRBV3-1 (or the pseudogene TRBV3-2) and J is TRBJ1-2, with D perhaps matching TRBD1 (6 bases). Sequencing was performed on CD4+ T cells from PBMCs cultured with HCoV-OC43 spike peptides, taken after COVID-19 vaccination. Subset in this sample: HCoV-OC43 spike overlapping peptide pool stimulation. This sequence was found in a human donor who received a COVID-19 vaccine. The DNA of the CDR3 is TGTGCCAGCAGCCAAGATCCGGCAGGGGATGGCTACACCTTC. This gives the protein CASSQDPAGDGYTF.